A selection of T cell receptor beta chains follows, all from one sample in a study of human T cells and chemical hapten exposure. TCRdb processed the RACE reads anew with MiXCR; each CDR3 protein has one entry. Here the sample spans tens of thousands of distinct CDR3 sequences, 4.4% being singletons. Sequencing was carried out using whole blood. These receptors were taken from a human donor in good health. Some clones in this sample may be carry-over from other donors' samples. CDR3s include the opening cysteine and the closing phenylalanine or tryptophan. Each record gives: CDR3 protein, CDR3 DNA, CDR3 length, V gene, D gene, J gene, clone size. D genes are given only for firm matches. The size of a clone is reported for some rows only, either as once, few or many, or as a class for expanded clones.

CDR3 protein: CASRFDSRRGTEAFF; CDR3 DNA: TGTGCCAGCAGATTTGACAGCCGGCGGGGCACTGAAGCTTTCTTT; CDR3 length: 15; V gene: TRBV28; D gene: -; J gene: TRBJ1-1; clone size: many
CDR3 protein: CASSPLPDRRGSFF; CDR3 DNA: TGTGCCAGCAGTCCCCTCCCTGACAGGCGGGGTAGTTTCTTT; CDR3 length: 14; V gene: TRBV27; D gene: -; J gene: TRBJ1-1; clone size: many
CDR3 protein: CASSSRITDTQYF; CDR3 DNA: TGTGCCAGCAGCTCACGGATCACAGATACGCAGTATTTT; CDR3 length: 13; V gene: TRBV7-2; D gene: -; J gene: TRBJ2-3; clone size: few
CDR3 protein: CASSLEAGKSNQPQHF; CDR3 DNA: TGTGCCAGCAGCTTAGAGGCGGGGAAAAGCAATCAGCCCCAGCATTTT; CDR3 length: 16; V gene: TRBV11-3; D gene: -; J gene: TRBJ1-5; clone size: many
CDR3 protein: CASRKMAGNQPQHF; CDR3 DNA: TGTGCCAGCAGAAAAATGGCGGGCAATCAGCCCCAGCATTTT; CDR3 length: 14; V gene: TRBV28; D gene: -; J gene: TRBJ1-5; clone size: many
CDR3 protein: CASSASGRTSSYNEQFF; CDR3 DNA: TGTGCCAGCAGCGCTAGCGGGAGGACGAGCTCCTACAATGAGCAGTTCTTC; CDR3 length: 17; V gene: TRBV6-6; D gene: TRBD2; J gene: TRBJ2-1; clone size: -
CDR3 protein: CASSPRPKETQYF; CDR3 DNA: TGCGCCAGCAGCCCGCGGCCGAAAGAGACCCAGTACTTC; CDR3 length: 13; V gene: TRBV4-1; D gene: -; J gene: TRBJ2-5; clone size: few
CDR3 protein: CASSFNRGSYHEQFF; CDR3 DNA: TGTGCCAGCAGTTTTAACCGCGGGAGTTACCATGAGCAGTTCTTC; CDR3 length: 15; V gene: TRBV12-3/TRBV12-4; D gene: TRBD2; J gene: TRBJ2-1; clone size: many
CDR3 protein: CSVEFGDLGGYTF; CDR3 DNA: TGCAGCGTTGAGTTCGGGGATTTGGGTGGCTACACCTTC; CDR3 length: 13; V gene: TRBV29-1; D gene: -; J gene: TRBJ1-2; clone size: -
CDR3 protein: CSVDVGYAGELFF; CDR3 DNA: TGCAGCGTTGATGTGGGATACGCCGGGGAGCTGTTTTTT; CDR3 length: 13; V gene: TRBV29-1; D gene: -; J gene: TRBJ2-2; clone size: -
CDR3 protein: CASSFRGPGANVLTF; CDR3 DNA: TGTGCCAGCAGTTTTCGGGGGCCTGGGGCCAACGTCCTGACTTTC; CDR3 length: 15; V gene: TRBV12-3/TRBV12-4; D gene: -; J gene: TRBJ2-6; clone size: many
CDR3 protein: CSARAEGHYNSPLHF; CDR3 DNA: TGCAGTGCTAGAGCAGAAGGACACTATAATTCACCCCTCCACTTT; CDR3 length: 15; V gene: TRBV20-1; D gene: -; J gene: TRBJ1-6; clone size: many
CDR3 protein: CASSLVGVLLAGVADTQYF; CDR3 DNA: TGCGCCAGCAGCTTGGTGGGGGTCCTACTAGCGGGAGTCGCAGATACGCAGTATTTT; CDR3 length: 19; V gene: TRBV5-1; D gene: TRBD2; J gene: TRBJ2-3; clone size: many
CDR3 protein: CATSSGETDTQYF; CDR3 DNA: TGTGCCACCTCTAGCGGGGAAACAGATACGCAGTATTTT; CDR3 length: 13; V gene: TRBV28; D gene: TRBD2; J gene: TRBJ2-3; clone size: many
CDR3 protein: CAWRGQGWNEQYF; CDR3 DNA: TGTGCCTGGAGAGGTCAGGGATGGAACGAGCAGTACTTC; CDR3 length: 13; V gene: TRBV30; D gene: -; J gene: TRBJ2-7; clone size: many
CDR3 protein: CASSLVGNIGQPQHF; CDR3 DNA: TGTGCCAGCAGTTTGGTCGGAAATATTGGTCAGCCCCAGCATTTT; CDR3 length: 15; V gene: TRBV27; D gene: -; J gene: TRBJ1-5; clone size: many
CDR3 protein: CASTSGAAGTTAFF; CDR3 DNA: TGCGCCAGCACCTCCGGAGCCGCCGGGACAACGGCTTTCTTT; CDR3 length: 14; V gene: TRBV5-1; D gene: -; J gene: TRBJ1-1; clone size: many
CDR3 protein: CASRGQLSGNTIYF; CDR3 DNA: TGTGCCAGCAGGGGACAGCTCTCTGGAAACACCATATATTTT; CDR3 length: 14; V gene: TRBV5-6; D gene: TRBD1; J gene: TRBJ1-3; clone size: many
CDR3 protein: CAISESGTPSGNTIYF; CDR3 DNA: TGTGCCATCAGTGAGTCTGGGACACCATCTGGAAACACCATATATTTT; CDR3 length: 16; V gene: TRBV10-3; D gene: -; J gene: TRBJ1-3; clone size: many
CDR3 protein: CASSLAAGSTEAFF; CDR3 DNA: TGTGCCAGCAGCTTAGCGGCAGGGTCCACTGAAGCTTTCTTT; CDR3 length: 14; V gene: TRBV7-3; D gene: -; J gene: TRBJ1-1; clone size: many
CDR3 protein: CSAPRGLAQAGELFF; CDR3 DNA: TGCAGTGCCCCACGGGGACTAGCCCAGGCGGGGGAGCTGTTTTTT; CDR3 length: 15; V gene: TRBV20-1; D gene: TRBD2; J gene: TRBJ2-2; clone size: many
CDR3 protein: CASSLPSGRTDTQYF; CDR3 DNA: TGCGCCAGCAGCTTGCCCAGCGGGAGAACAGATACGCAGTATTTT; CDR3 length: 15; V gene: TRBV5-1; D gene: TRBD2; J gene: TRBJ2-3; clone size: many
CDR3 protein: CASSEVRALEYF; CDR3 DNA: TGTGCCAGCAGTGAGGTTAGGGCGTTGGAGTACTTC; CDR3 length: 12; V gene: TRBV6-1; D gene: -; J gene: TRBJ2-4; clone size: many
CDR3 protein: CASSSPAYRNEQFF; CDR3 DNA: TGTGCCAGCAGTTCCCCCGCTTATAGGAATGAGCAGTTCTTC; CDR3 length: 14; V gene: TRBV28; D gene: -; J gene: TRBJ2-1; clone size: many
CDR3 protein: CASSSAGGHTEAFF; CDR3 DNA: TGTGCCAGCAGTTCGGCAGGGGGGCACACTGAAGCTTTCTTT; CDR3 length: 14; V gene: TRBV28; D gene: TRBD1; J gene: TRBJ1-1; clone size: many
CDR3 protein: CASSQDSSGRVREQYF; CDR3 DNA: TGTGCCAGCAGTCAAGATTCTAGCGGGAGGGTGAGGGAGCAGTACTTC; CDR3 length: 16; V gene: TRBV7-9; D gene: TRBD2; J gene: TRBJ2-7; clone size: many
CDR3 protein: CASTRGPQATEAFF; CDR3 DNA: TGTGCCAGCACCCGGGGCCCCCAGGCCACTGAAGCTTTCTTT; CDR3 length: 14; V gene: TRBV6-5; D gene: -; J gene: TRBJ1-1; clone size: many
CDR3 protein: CASSLGGYNEQFF; CDR3 DNA: TGTGCCAGCAGCTTGGGAGGGTACAATGAGCAGTTCTTC; CDR3 length: 13; V gene: TRBV5-4; D gene: -; J gene: TRBJ2-1; clone size: few
CDR3 protein: CASSLSLRQANGGYGYTF; CDR3 DNA: TGTGCCAGCAGTTTATCGCTAAGACAGGCTAATGGCGGCTATGGCTACACCTTC; CDR3 length: 18; V gene: TRBV27; D gene: -; J gene: TRBJ1-2; clone size: -
CDR3 protein: CASRGQTPSGGGQYF; CDR3 DNA: TGTGCCAGCAGGGGACAGACCCCTTCAGGGGGAGGGCAGTATTTT; CDR3 length: 15; V gene: TRBV25-1; D gene: -; J gene: TRBJ2-3; clone size: few
CDR3 protein: CASRSDRGFQETQYF; CDR3 DNA: TGTGCCAGCAGGTCCGACAGGGGCTTTCAAGAGACCCAGTACTTC; CDR3 length: 15; V gene: TRBV6-5; D gene: TRBD1; J gene: TRBJ2-5; clone size: many
CDR3 protein: CSVEDRGDSPFEAFF; CDR3 DNA: TGCAGCGTTGAAGATAGAGGGGACAGCCCATTTGAAGCTTTCTTT; CDR3 length: 15; V gene: TRBV29-1; D gene: TRBD1; J gene: TRBJ1-1; clone size: many
CDR3 protein: CAIKPDARSNQPQHF; CDR3 DNA: TGTGCCATAAAGCCGGACGCCAGAAGCAATCAGCCCCAGCATTTT; CDR3 length: 15; V gene: TRBV19; D gene: -; J gene: TRBJ1-5; clone size: many
CDR3 protein: CASSPPTRNEQFF; CDR3 DNA: TGTGCCAGCAGCCCACCCACTAGGAATGAGCAGTTCTTC; CDR3 length: 13; V gene: TRBV9; D gene: -; J gene: TRBJ2-1; clone size: many
CDR3 protein: CASSFRQIEGNEQFF; CDR3 DNA: TGTGCCAGCAGCTTCAGACAAATCGAGGGCAATGAGCAGTTCTTC; CDR3 length: 15; V gene: TRBV11-2; D gene: -; J gene: TRBJ2-1; clone size: -
CDR3 protein: CASSFLGASKNIQYF; CDR3 DNA: TGTGCCAGCAGTTTTTTGGGGGCATCCAAAAACATTCAGTACTTC; CDR3 length: 15; V gene: TRBV27; D gene: -; J gene: TRBJ2-4; clone size: few
CDR3 protein: CASSLVGLASGNTIYF; CDR3 DNA: TGTGCCAGCAGTTTAGTCGGGCTCGCCTCTGGAAACACCATATATTTT; CDR3 length: 16; V gene: TRBV12-3/TRBV12-4; D gene: -; J gene: TRBJ1-3; clone size: -
CDR3 protein: CSVQSLGYGGYGYTF; CDR3 DNA: TGCAGCGTTCAAAGTCTGGGGTACGGTGGCTATGGCTACACCTTC; CDR3 length: 15; V gene: TRBV29-1; D gene: -; J gene: TRBJ1-2; clone size: many
CDR3 protein: CASSSIPSTDTQYF; CDR3 DNA: TGTGCCAGCTCATCAATCCCAAGCACAGATACGCAGTATTTT; CDR3 length: 14; V gene: TRBV18; D gene: -; J gene: TRBJ2-3; clone size: many
CDR3 protein: CASSQIHGVNEQFF; CDR3 DNA: TGCGCCAGCAGCCAAATCCACGGGGTGAATGAGCAGTTCTTC; CDR3 length: 14; V gene: TRBV4-1; D gene: -; J gene: TRBJ2-1; clone size: few
CDR3 protein: CASSEGSGAVSSYEQYF; CDR3 DNA: TGTGCCAGCAGTGAAGGTAGCGGGGCCGTTAGCTCCTACGAGCAGTACTTC; CDR3 length: 17; V gene: TRBV2; D gene: TRBD2; J gene: TRBJ2-7; clone size: many
CDR3 protein: CASQAGGPWNEQFF; CDR3 DNA: TGTGCCTCACAAGCGGGAGGGCCGTGGAATGAGCAGTTCTTC; CDR3 length: 14; V gene: TRBV30; D gene: TRBD2; J gene: TRBJ2-1; clone size: few
CDR3 protein: CASSWGAATYEQYF; CDR3 DNA: TGTGCCAGCAGCTGGGGGGCGGCTACCTACGAGCAGTACTTC; CDR3 length: 14; V gene: TRBV7-2; D gene: -; J gene: TRBJ2-7; clone size: few
CDR3 protein: CAISDQTLKAFF; CDR3 DNA: TGTGCCATCAGTGACCAGACCCTCAAAGCTTTCTTT; CDR3 length: 12; V gene: TRBV10-3; D gene: -; J gene: TRBJ1-1; clone size: -
CDR3 protein: CASRVRTVGQPQHF; CDR3 DNA: TGTGCCAGTCGTGTGCGGACAGTCGGTCAGCCCCAGCATTTT; CDR3 length: 14; V gene: TRBV19; D gene: -; J gene: TRBJ1-5; clone size: few
CDR3 protein: CASKASGKWAEQFF; CDR3 DNA: TGTGCCAGCAAGGCTAGCGGGAAATGGGCTGAGCAGTTCTTC; CDR3 length: 14; V gene: TRBV7-6; D gene: TRBD2; J gene: TRBJ2-1; clone size: many
CDR3 protein: CASSEAGLGSLYEQYF; CDR3 DNA: TGTGCCAGCAGTGAAGCCGGTCTGGGGTCCCTCTACGAGCAGTACTTC; CDR3 length: 16; V gene: TRBV6-1; D gene: -; J gene: TRBJ2-7; clone size: few
CDR3 protein: CAISESGGANQPQHF; CDR3 DNA: TGTGCCATCAGTGAGTCAGGAGGGGCAAATCAGCCCCAGCATTTT; CDR3 length: 15; V gene: TRBV10-3; D gene: -; J gene: TRBJ1-5; clone size: few
CDR3 protein: CASIGTGGVGTEAFF; CDR3 DNA: TGTGCCAGCATAGGGACAGGGGGCGTTGGCACTGAAGCTTTCTTT; CDR3 length: 15; V gene: TRBV6-1; D gene: TRBD1; J gene: TRBJ1-1; clone size: few
CDR3 protein: CASSTSPLYEQYF; CDR3 DNA: TGTGCCAGCAGTACCTCCCCACTCTACGAGCAGTACTTC; CDR3 length: 13; V gene: TRBV28; D gene: -; J gene: TRBJ2-7; clone size: -
CDR3 protein: CASSLSGGGNEQFF; CDR3 DNA: TGTGCCAGCAGCCTTAGCGGGGGGGGCAATGAGCAGTTCTTC; CDR3 length: 14; V gene: TRBV7-2; D gene: TRBD2; J gene: TRBJ2-1; clone size: many
CDR3 protein: CASSLGSSPFSGNTIYF; CDR3 DNA: TGTGCCAGCAGCTTAGGGAGTTCCCCTTTCTCTGGAAACACCATATATTTT; CDR3 length: 17; V gene: TRBV7-2; D gene: -; J gene: TRBJ1-3; clone size: many
CDR3 protein: CASSGTDRANYGYTF; CDR3 DNA: TGTGCCAGCAGCGGTACCGACAGGGCCAACTATGGCTACACCTTC; CDR3 length: 15; V gene: TRBV9; D gene: TRBD1; J gene: TRBJ1-2; clone size: few
CDR3 protein: CASIGGGENTDTQYF; CDR3 DNA: TGTGCCAGCATAGGCGGCGGGGAGAACACAGATACGCAGTATTTT; CDR3 length: 15; V gene: TRBV28; D gene: -; J gene: TRBJ2-3; clone size: -
CDR3 protein: CASSRSSGSGTGELFF; CDR3 DNA: TGTGCCAGCAGCCGTTCTAGCGGGAGCGGTACCGGGGAGCTGTTTTTT; CDR3 length: 16; V gene: TRBV6-4; D gene: TRBD2; J gene: TRBJ2-2; clone size: medium-sized
CDR3 protein: CAISERGKEETQYF; CDR3 DNA: TGTGCCATCAGTGAGAGGGGCAAAGAAGAGACCCAGTACTTC; CDR3 length: 14; V gene: TRBV10-3; D gene: -; J gene: TRBJ2-5; clone size: -
CDR3 protein: CASSQDLGTSGRGKTQYF; CDR3 DNA: TGTGCCAGCAGCCAAGATCTTGGGACTAGCGGGAGGGGAAAGACCCAGTACTTC; CDR3 length: 18; V gene: TRBV4-2; D gene: TRBD2; J gene: TRBJ2-5; clone size: -
CDR3 protein: CASSGEGLYNQPQHF; CDR3 DNA: TGTGCCAGCAGTGGGGAGGGGTTATACAATCAGCCCCAGCATTTT; CDR3 length: 15; V gene: TRBV2; D gene: -; J gene: TRBJ1-5; clone size: many